This T cell receptor (delta chain) comes out of a study of DNA immune sequencing with unique molecular identifiers. Study-wide background: Buffy-coat γδ T cells, enriched immunomagnetically, supplied the sequenced genomic DNA. PBMC-derived γδ T cells were enriched by FACS.

This clone turned up a few times. Its specificity is not known. TCRdb has a much larger clone's protein, which differs at residue 14 from the translation of this DNA, likely because of a read error; what is shown is the protein translated from the DNA. Primers for all 8 TRDV and 4 TRDJ genes amplified genomic DNA in 32-plex. The library had 12-nucleotide UMIs introduced over roughly 3 barcoding cycles, then a second adapter PCR. TCRdb repeated clone calling on the multiplex PCR reads with CATT. The sample consists of under 6,000 delta-chain clones, around 9.9% of them appearing once. Study findings and constraints: TRD diversity varied, with several healthy donors highly oligoclonal.

J lost 6 bases, V lost 1 base, and 13 bases had no gene match. CDR3 length equals 18 residues. Germline assignment: CDR1 GEAIGNYY and CDR2 EKD. The source of this sequence is a human donor in good health. The sample taken for sequencing was gamma-delta T cells enriched from blood buffy coat, or unenriched PBMCs (not recorded which). The rearrangement uses TRDV2 and TRDJ1; 13 nucleotides agree with TRDD3. The CDR3 spells CACDTLSTGGYGAYKLIF. For the CDR3, the DNA is TGTGCCTGTGACACTCTAAGTACTGGGGGATACGGCGCCTATAAACTCATCTTT.